These 9 T cell receptor beta chains were sequenced from one sample in a study of cytomegalovirus exposure and HLA in healthy donors (dated by TCRdb to about 2017). Library preparation employed the immunoSEQ multiplex PCR assay. For the multiplex PCR, a mixture combining 60 forward primers for TCR Vbeta segments and 13 reverse primers for TCR Jbeta segments was used. This is the immuneACCESS table as TCRdb keeps it, with only in-frame sequences that have V and J called. A part of the clones is gone; compared with another copy, unresolved V genes explain less than half, and the rest is unexplained. The sample records around 130,000 clones, roughly 82% of which are singletons. Approximately 1% of the sample rests with the top ten. Sequenced sample: PBMCs. Receptor source: a boy aged 10-17 years in good health and CMV-seronegative.

The chain joins TRBV13 to TRBJ1-1; 10 nucleotides match TRBD1. The CDR3 length is 14 residues. The V and J ends lost 5 bases and 7 bases, in that order; junction bases with no gene match: 7. Germline CDR1 is PRHDT and CDR2 is FYEKMQ (reference sequence). The CDR3 region is CASSRQGAEGEAFF. In nucleotides, the CDR3 is TGTGCCAGCAGCCGACAGGGGGCTGAGGGTGAAGCTTTCTTT.

The rearrangement links TRBV4-1 to TRBJ1-5; maybe TRBD1 (6 bases). V was clipped by 4 bases and J by 6 bases, with 19 bases between them. The CDR3 is 16 residues long. CDR1 and CDR2 from the germline V gene are MGHRA and YSYEKL. CDR3 sequence reads: CASSPLPGGAGQPQHF. CDR3 bases: TGCGCCAGCAGCCCACTGCCGGGGGGCGCGGGTCAGCCCCAGCATTTT.

This chain uses TRBV30 with TRBJ2-1; D may be TRBD2 (5 bases). CDR1 and CDR2 (germline): GTSNPN, SVGIG (reference sequence). Trimming removed 1 base at V and 5 bases at J, with 12 bases between. This CDR3 has 14 residues. In DNA form, the CDR3 reads TGTGCCTGGAGTGCGAAGGGAGCGGACAATGAGCAGTTCTTC. The encoded protein is CAWSAKGADNEQFF.

The CDR3 sequence: CAWNRRTEAFF. In DNA form, the CDR3 reads TGTGCCTGGAACCGGAGGACTGAAGCTTTCTTT. This rearrangement joins TRBV30 to TRBJ1-1; D remains ambiguous. The germline CDR1 and CDR2 sequences are GTSNPN and SVGIG (reference sequence). Trimming removed 4 bases from V and 5 bases from J, with 8 bases in between. The length of the CDR3 is 11 residues.

The chain employs TRBV10-3 and TRBJ2-7; 10 bases map to TRBD1. Germline V gene data show CDR1 as ENHRY and CDR2 as SYGVKD. Trimming removed 8 bases from V and 7 bases from J; junction bases left unmatched: 2. CDR3 length: 11 residues. The CDR3 region is CAIGTGVEQYF. The CDR3 nucleotides read TGTGCCATCGGGACAGGGGTGGAGCAGTACTTC.

This chain connects TRBV5-1 to TRBJ1-1; D uncertain. The germline CDR1 and CDR2 sequences are SGHRS and YFSETQ. The CDR3 is 13 residues long. With 5 bases removed from V and 1 base from J, the gap between germline ends came to 9 bases. CDR3 bases: TGCGCCAGCAGTCTGGCCCCGAACACTGAAGCTTTCTTT. This translates into CASSLAPNTEAFF.

This chain connects TRBV13 to TRBJ2-7, with D hard to call. CDR1 is PRHDT, CDR2 FYEKMQ, per germline (reference sequence). The ends were cut back, 5 bases at V and 0 bases at J, with 8 bases in the middle. The length of the CDR3 is 13 residues. In DNA form, the CDR3 reads TGTGCCAGCAGCCGAATTAGCTCCTACGAGCAGTACTTC. This codes for CASSRISSYEQYF.

The chain couples TRBV7-9 to TRBJ2-5; 11 bases match TRBD2. This CDR3 has 15 residues. The germline CDR1 and CDR2 sequences are SEHNR and FQNEAQ (reference sequence). The V and J ends lost 5 bases and 2 bases, in that order; junction bases with no gene match: 4. The CDR3 DNA reads TGTGCCAGCAGCCCTATAGCGGGAGGGCAAGAGACCCAGTACTTC. Amino acids: CASSPIAGGQETQYF.

This chain joins TRBV27 and TRBJ1-6; D remains unclear. The germline CDR1 and CDR2 sequences are MNHEY and SMNVEV (reference sequence). With 1 base removed from V and 7 bases from J, the gap between germline ends came to 5 bases. CDR3 length equals 13 residues. CDR3 sequence: CASSLLRNSPLHF. The CDR3 DNA is TGTGCCAGCAGTTTATTACGGAATTCACCCCTCCACTTT.